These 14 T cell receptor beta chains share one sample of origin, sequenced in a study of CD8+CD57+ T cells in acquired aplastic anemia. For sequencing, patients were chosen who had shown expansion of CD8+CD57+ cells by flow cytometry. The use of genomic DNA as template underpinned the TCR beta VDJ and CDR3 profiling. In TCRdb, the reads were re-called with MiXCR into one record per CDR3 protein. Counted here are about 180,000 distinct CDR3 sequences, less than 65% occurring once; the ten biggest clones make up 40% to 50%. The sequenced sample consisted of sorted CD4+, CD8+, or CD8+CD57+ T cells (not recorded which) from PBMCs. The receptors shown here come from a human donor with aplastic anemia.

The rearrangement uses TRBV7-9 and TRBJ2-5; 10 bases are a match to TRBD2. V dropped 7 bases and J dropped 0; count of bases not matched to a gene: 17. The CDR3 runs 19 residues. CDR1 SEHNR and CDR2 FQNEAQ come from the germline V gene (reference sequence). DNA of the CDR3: TGTGCCAGCAAGTCACTAGCGGGGCTCGGGGGCCGTGACCAAGAGACCCAGTACTTC. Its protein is CASKSLAGLGGRDQETQYF.

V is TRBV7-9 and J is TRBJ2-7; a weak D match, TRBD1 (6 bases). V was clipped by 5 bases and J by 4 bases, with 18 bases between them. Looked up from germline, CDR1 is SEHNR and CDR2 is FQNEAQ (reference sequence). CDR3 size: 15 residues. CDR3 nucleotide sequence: TGTGCCAGCAGCCCGACAGGAGAAACAATATACGAGCAGTACTTC. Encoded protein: CASSPTGETIYEQYF.

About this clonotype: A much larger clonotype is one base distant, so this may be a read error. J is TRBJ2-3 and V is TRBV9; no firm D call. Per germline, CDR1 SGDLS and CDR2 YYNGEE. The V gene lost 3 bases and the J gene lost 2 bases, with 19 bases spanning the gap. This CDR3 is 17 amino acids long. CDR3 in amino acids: CASSAAPPQAPTDTQYF. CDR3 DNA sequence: TGTGCCAGCAGCGCAGCTCCCCCCCAAGCACCCACAGATACGCAGTATTTT.

The CDR3 nucleotides are TGCAGTGCCAACATGGGATATAACTATGGCTACACCTTC. It encodes CSANMGYNYGYTF. The V gene is TRBV20-1, the J gene TRBJ1-2; D is uncertain. Trimming left V 6 bases short and J 1 base short, with 12 bases between. Germline V gene data show CDR1 as DFQATT and CDR2 as SNEGSKA (reference sequence). CDR3 size: 13 residues.

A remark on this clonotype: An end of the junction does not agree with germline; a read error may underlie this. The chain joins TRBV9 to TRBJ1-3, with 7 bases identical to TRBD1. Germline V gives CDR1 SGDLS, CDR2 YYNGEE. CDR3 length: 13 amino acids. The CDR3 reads CASRQGLGNTTHF. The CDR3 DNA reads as TGTGCCAGCAGACAGGGGTTAGGAAACACCACACATTTT.

The CDR3 bases are TGCAGTGCTAGAGATGAGGGACCTACCTCCGTCCCTCAGTACTTC. This gives the protein CSARDEGPTSVPQYF. V gene TRBV20-1 combines with J gene TRBJ2-7; D might be TRBD1 or TRBD2, each matching 5 bases. The CDR3 is 15 amino acids. Germline-derived CDR1 and CDR2 are DFQATT and SNEGSKA (reference sequence). Between the trimmed V and J ends, which lost 0 bases and 10 bases, there was a span of 22 bases.

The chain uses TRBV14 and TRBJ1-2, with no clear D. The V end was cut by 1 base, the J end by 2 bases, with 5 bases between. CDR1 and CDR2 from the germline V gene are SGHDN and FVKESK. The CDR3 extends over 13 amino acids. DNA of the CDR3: TGTGCCAGCAGCCAAGGGGTAAACTATGGCTACACCTTC. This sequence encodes CASSQGVNYGYTF.

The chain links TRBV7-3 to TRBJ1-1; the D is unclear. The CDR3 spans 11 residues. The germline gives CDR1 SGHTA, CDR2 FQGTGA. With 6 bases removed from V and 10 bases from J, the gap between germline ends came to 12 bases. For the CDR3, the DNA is TGTGCCAGCAGACGTGATGCTGGAGCTTTCTTT. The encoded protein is CASRRDAGAFF.

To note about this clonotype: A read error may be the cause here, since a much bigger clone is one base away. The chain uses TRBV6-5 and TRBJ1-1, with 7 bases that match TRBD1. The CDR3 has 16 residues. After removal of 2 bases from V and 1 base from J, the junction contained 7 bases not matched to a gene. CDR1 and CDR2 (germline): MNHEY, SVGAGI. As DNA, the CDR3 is TGTGCCAGCAGTTACGGGTTGACAGGGAGGAACACTGAAGCTTTCTTT. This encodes CASSYGLTGRNTEAFF.

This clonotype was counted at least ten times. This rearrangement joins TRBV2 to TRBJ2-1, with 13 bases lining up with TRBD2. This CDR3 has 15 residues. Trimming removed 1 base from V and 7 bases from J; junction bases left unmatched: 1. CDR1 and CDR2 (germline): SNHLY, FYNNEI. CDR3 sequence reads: CASSEGTSGGNEQFF. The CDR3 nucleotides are TGTGCCAGCAGTGAAGGGACTAGCGGGGGTAATGAGCAGTTCTTC.

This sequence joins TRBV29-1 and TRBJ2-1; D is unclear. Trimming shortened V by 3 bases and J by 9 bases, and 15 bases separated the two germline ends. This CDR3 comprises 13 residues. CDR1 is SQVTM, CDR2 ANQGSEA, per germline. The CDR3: CSVEVYAVGEQFF. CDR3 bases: TGCAGCGTTGAGGTCTATGCCGTGGGTGAGCAGTTCTTC.

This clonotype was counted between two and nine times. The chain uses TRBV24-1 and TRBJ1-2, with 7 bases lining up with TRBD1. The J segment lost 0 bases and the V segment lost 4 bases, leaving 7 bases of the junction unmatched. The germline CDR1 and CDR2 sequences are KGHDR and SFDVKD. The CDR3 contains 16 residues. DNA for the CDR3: TGTGCCACCAGTGACCCGACAGGGTCGGCTAACTATGGCTACACCTTC. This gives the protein CATSDPTGSANYGYTF.

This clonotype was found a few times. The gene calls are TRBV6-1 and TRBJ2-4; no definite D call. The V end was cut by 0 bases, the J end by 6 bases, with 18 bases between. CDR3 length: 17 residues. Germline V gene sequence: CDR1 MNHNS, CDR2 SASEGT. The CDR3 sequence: CASSEARETPKGNIQYF. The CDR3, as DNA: TGTGCCAGCAGTGAAGCGCGAGAGACACCCAAAGGAAACATTCAGTACTTC.

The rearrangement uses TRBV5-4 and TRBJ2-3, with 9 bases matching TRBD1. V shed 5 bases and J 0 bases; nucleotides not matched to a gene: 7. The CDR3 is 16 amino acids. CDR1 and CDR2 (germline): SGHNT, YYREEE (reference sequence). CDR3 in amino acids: CASSPGTGSSTDTQYF. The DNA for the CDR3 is TGTGCCAGCAGTCCCGGGACAGGGTCTAGCACAGATACGCAGTATTTT.